The TCR beta chain described here comes from a study of blood T cell repertoires in COVID-19. Background on the study: Nucleic acid was either cDNA or gDNA, and it came from T cells, B-cell-depleted T cells, or PBMCs.

Clinical history as reported by participants underpinned cohort assignment. Donors of Cohort 3 who recovered were those that had two negative PCRs, clearance, or symptom resolution. How the authors handled the data: Estimation of nucleated cell counts was performed using reference gene primer amplification. Clones were sequenced by immunoSEQ multiplex PCR, and TCRdb holds only the in-frame ones, with some missing. V, J and clone size were drawn from that table, and D and trimming were deduced from the DNA. The table has some 250,000 clones, approximately 90% seen once; the top ten hold under 9.5%. V shed 4 bases, J shed 2 bases, and the junction held 9 bases outside the gene matches. This CDR3 comprises 16 residues. The germline CDR1 and CDR2 sequences are SEHNR and FQNEAQ (reference sequence).

This chain uses TRBV7-9 with TRBJ2-7; 9 bases are a match to TRBD2. The sequence was obtained from a middle-aged man who had recovered from COVID-19. Input material: PBMCs or T cells enriched from blood (not recorded which). The chain's CDR3 is CASSSQELAGTYEQYF. In nucleotides, the CDR3 is TGTGCCAGCAGCTCACAGGAACTAGCGGGCACCTACGAGCAGTACTTC. Drawing the rest from reference TRBV7-9 and TRBJ2-7, the complete variable domain is DTGVSQNPRHKITKRGQNVTFRCDPISEHNRLYWYRQTLGQGPEFLTYFQNEAQLEKSRLLSDRFSAERPKGSFSTLEIQRTEQGDSAMYLCASSSQELAGTYEQYFGPGTRLTVT.